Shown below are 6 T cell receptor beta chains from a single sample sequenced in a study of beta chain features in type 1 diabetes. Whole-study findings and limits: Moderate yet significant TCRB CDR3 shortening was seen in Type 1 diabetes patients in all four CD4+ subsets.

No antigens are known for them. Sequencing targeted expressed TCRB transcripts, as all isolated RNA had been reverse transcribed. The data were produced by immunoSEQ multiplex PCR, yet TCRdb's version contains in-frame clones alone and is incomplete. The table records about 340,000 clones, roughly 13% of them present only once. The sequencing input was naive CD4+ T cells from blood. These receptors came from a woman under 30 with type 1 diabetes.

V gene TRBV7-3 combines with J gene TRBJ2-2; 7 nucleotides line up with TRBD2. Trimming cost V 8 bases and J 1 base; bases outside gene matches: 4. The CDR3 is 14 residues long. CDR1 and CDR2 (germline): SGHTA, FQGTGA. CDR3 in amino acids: CASSGGGNTGELFF. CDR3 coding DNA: TGTGCCAGCTCCGGCGGGGGGAACACCGGGGAGCTGTTTTTT. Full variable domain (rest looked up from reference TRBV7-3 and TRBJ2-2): GAGVSQTPSNKVTEKGKYVELRCDPISGHTALYWYRQSLGQGPEFLIYFQGTGAADDSGLPNDRFFAVRPEGSVSTLKIQRTERGDSAVYLCASSGGGNTGELFFGEGSRLTVL.

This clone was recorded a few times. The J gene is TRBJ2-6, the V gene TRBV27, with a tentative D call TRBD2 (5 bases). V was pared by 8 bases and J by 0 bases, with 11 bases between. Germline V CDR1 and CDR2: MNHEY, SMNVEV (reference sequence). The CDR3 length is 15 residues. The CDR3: CASGVLASGANVLTF. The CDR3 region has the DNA TGTGCCAGCGGGGTTCTAGCCTCTGGGGCCAACGTCCTGACTTTC.

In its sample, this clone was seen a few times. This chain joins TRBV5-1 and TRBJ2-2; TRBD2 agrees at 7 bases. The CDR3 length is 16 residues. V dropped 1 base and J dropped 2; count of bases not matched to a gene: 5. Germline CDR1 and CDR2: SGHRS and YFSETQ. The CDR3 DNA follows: TGCGCCAGCAGCTTGTCCGGGACTACAAACACCGGGGAGCTGTTTTTT. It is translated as CASSLSGTTNTGELFF.

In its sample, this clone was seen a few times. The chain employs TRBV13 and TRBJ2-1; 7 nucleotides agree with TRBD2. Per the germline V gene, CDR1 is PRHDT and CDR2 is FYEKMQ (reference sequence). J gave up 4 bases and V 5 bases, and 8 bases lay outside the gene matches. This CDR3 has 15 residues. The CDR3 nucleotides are TGTGCCAGCAGCCTCGTCGGCGGGAGTTACAATGAGCAGTTCTTC. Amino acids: CASSLVGGSYNEQFF.

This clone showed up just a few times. The CDR3 loop is CSVGQDYGYTF. The CDR3 bases are TGCAGCGTTGGGCAGGACTATGGCTACACCTTC. The V call is TRBV29-1, the J call TRBJ1-2; no firm D call. CDR1 is SQVTM and CDR2 is ANQGSEA in the germline V gene. The germline V and J ends were trimmed by 4 bases and 3 bases, with 6 bases remaining between them. The CDR3 has 11 amino acids.

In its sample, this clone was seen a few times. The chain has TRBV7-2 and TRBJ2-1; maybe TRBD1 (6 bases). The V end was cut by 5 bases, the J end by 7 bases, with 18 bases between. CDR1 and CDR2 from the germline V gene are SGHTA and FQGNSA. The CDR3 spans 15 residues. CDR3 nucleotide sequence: TGTGCCAGCAGCATCAATACCGGACAGTGGAATGAGCAGTTCTTC. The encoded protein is CASSINTGQWNEQFF.